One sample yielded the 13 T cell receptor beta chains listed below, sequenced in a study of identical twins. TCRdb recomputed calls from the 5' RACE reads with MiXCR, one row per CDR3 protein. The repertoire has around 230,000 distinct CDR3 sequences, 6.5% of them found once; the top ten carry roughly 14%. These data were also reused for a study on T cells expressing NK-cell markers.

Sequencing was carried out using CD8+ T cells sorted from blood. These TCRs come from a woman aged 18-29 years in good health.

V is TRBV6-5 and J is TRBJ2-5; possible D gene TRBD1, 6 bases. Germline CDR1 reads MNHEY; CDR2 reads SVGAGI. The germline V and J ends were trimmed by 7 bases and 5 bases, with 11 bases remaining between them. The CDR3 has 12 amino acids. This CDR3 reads CASTPGDETQYF. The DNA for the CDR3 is TGTGCCAGCACCCCAGGGGATGAGACCCAGTACTTC.

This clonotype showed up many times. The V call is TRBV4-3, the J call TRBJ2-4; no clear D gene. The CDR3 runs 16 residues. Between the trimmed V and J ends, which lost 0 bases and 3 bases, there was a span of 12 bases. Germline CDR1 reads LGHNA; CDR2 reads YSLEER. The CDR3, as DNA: TGCGCCAGCAGCCAAGATATGCGTTGGGGCAAAAACATTCAGTACTTC. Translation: CASSQDMRWGKNIQYF.

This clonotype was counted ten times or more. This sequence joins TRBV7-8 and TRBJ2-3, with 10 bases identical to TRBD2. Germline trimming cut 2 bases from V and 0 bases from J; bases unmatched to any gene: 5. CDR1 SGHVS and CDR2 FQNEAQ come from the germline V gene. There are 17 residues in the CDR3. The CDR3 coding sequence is TGTGCCAGCAGCTTACTTCTAGCGGGAGCTAGCACAGATACGCAGTATTTT. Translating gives CASSLLLAGASTDTQYF.

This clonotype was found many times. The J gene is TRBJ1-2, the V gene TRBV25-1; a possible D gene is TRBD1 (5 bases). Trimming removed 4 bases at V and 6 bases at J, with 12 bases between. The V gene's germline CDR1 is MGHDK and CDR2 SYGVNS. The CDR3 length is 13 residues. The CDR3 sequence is CASSGVRGDGYTF. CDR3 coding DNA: TGTGCCAGCAGTGGAGTACGGGGGGATGGCTACACCTTC.

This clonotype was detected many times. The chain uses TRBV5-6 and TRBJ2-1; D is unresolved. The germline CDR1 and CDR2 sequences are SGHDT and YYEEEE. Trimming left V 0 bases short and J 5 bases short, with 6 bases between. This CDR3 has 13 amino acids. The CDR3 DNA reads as TGTGCCAGCAGCTTGGACTATGACAATGAGCAGTTCTTC. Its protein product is CASSLDYDNEQFF.

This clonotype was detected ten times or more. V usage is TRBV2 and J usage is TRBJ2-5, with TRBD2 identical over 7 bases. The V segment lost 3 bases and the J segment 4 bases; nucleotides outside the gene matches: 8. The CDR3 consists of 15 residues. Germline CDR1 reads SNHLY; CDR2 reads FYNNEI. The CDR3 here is CASSDFAGAGETQYF. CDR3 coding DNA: TGTGCCAGCAGTGACTTCGCGGGAGCAGGAGAGACCCAGTACTTC.

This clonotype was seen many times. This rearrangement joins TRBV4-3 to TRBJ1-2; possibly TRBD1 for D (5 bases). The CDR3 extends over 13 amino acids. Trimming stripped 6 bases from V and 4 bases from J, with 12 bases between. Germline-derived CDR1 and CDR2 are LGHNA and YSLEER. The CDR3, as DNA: TGCGCCAGCAGTGCGAGGGGATTCTATGGCTACACCTTC. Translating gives CASSARGFYGYTF.

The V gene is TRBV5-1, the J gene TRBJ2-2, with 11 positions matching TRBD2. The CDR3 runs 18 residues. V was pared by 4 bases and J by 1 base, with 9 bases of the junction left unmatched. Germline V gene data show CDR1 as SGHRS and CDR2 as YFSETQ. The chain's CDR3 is CASSHERTSGLNTGELFF. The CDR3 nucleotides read TGCGCCAGCAGCCACGAGCGGACTAGCGGGTTGAACACCGGGGAGCTGTTTTTT.

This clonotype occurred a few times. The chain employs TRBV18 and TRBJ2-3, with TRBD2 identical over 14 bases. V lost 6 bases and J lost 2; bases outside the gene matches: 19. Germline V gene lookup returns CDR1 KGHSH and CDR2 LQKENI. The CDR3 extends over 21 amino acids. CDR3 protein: CASSPGNSGTSGSPYTDTQYF. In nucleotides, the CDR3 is TGTGCCAGCTCCCCGGGAAACTCCGGGACTAGCGGGAGTCCCTACACAGATACGCAGTATTTT.

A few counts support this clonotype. CDR3 sequence: CASSLAVGTETQYF. CDR3 nucleotides: TGTGCCAGCAGCTTAGCGGTAGGGACAGAGACCCAGTACTTC. The chain couples TRBV7-9 to TRBJ2-5; D possibly uses TRBD1 or TRBD2 (5 bases each). CDR3 length: 14 residues. V lost 0 bases and J lost 4, with 9 bases in between. Germline V gene sequence: CDR1 SEHNR, CDR2 FQNEAQ (reference sequence).

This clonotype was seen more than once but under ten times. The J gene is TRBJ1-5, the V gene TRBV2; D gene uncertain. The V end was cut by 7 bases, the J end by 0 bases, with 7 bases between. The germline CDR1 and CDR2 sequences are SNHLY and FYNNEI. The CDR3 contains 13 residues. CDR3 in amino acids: CASKGISNQPQHF. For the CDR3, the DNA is TGTGCCAGCAAAGGGATTAGCAATCAGCCCCAGCATTTT.

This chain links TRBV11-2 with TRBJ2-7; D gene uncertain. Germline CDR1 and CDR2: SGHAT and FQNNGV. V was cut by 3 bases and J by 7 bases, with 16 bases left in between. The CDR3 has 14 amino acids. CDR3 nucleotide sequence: TGTGCCAGCAGCTTTATAGGGCCCCGTGAGGAGCAGTACTTC. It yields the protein CASSFIGPREEQYF.

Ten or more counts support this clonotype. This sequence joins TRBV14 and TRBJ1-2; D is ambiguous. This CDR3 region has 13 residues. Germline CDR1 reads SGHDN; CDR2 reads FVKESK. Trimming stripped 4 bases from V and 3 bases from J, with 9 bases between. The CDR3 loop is CASSPAGHYGYTF. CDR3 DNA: TGTGCCAGCAGCCCGGCCGGACACTATGGCTACACCTTC.